What follows are 16 T cell receptor beta chains derived from one specimen sequenced in a study of blood T cells in healthy people across ages. A J-beta primer mix and a sample-barcoded 5' primer were used in a second PCR of roughly 6 to 12 cycles. A single record per CDR3 protein comes from TCRdb applying MiXCR to the 5' RACE reads. Of under 2,000,000 distinct CDR3 sequences in the sample, 49% are singletons; the top ten hold more than 2%. Sequences were obtained from blood. The receptors here all came from a woman in her thirties or forties in good health.

Here the CDR3 DNA reads TGTGCCAGCACCCCCCCGGGGGCCAATGAGCAGTTCTTC. This encodes CASTPPGANEQFF. The chain is built from TRBV12-3 or TRBV12-4 and TRBJ2-1; either TRBD1 or TRBD2 may fit D (6 bases each). Trimming pared 7 bases from V and 6 bases from J, leaving 13 bases between. The CDR3 covers 13 residues.

This clonotype was recorded once. The chain has TRBV9 and TRBJ1-1; 7 bases are shared with TRBD1. V gave up 3 bases and J gave up 7 bases; unmatched junction bases: 6. Germline V gives CDR1 SGDLS, CDR2 YYNGEE. This CDR3 has 13 residues. The CDR3 region has the DNA TGTGCCAGCAGCGAGGGACAGAGCTATGAAGCTTTCTTT. Translating gives CASSEGQSYEAFF.

In its sample, this clonotype was seen once. This sequence joins TRBV6-5 and TRBJ1-1, with D perhaps matching TRBD1 (5 bases). Trimming left V 4 bases short and J 9 bases short, with 9 bases between. The CDR3 sequence is 11 residues long. In germline, CDR1 is MNHEY, CDR2 SVGAGI. Here the CDR3 reads CASSSGPKAFF. The CDR3 bases are TGTGCCAGCAGTTCGGGACCGAAAGCTTTCTTT.

CDR3 amino acids: CASSEEDRGRDGYTF. CDR3 nucleotides: TGTGCCAGCAGTGAAGAGGACAGGGGGCGGGATGGCTACACCTTC. The V and J genes are TRBV2 and TRBJ1-2; the match to TRBD1 covers 11 bases. CDR1 SNHLY and CDR2 FYNNEI come from the germline V gene. The length of the CDR3 is 15 residues. The trim removed 1 base at V and 6 bases at J, leaving 4 bases unmatched.

CDR3 amino acids: CASSLGLGPGETQYF. CDR3 nucleotide sequence: TGTGCCAGCAGCTTAGGACTAGGACCGGGCGAGACCCAGTACTTC. The chain uses TRBV11-2 and TRBJ2-5; D is perhaps TRBD2 (6 bases). Trimming stripped 1 base from V and 5 bases from J, with 14 bases between. From germline, CDR1 is SGHAT and CDR2 FQNNGV. The CDR3 contains 15 residues.

Only a few counts were recorded for this clonotype. The chain joins TRBV28 to TRBJ1-2; no firm D call. Trimming stripped 6 bases from V and 1 base from J, with 6 bases between. The CDR3 covers 12 residues. Germline V gives CDR1 MDHEN, CDR2 SYDVKM. The CDR3 spells CASSVINYGYTF. DNA of the CDR3: TGTGCCAGCAGCGTCATTAACTATGGCTACACCTTC.

CDR3 residues: CASSSSGTRGPSEFF. As DNA, the CDR3 is TGTGCCAGCAGCTCCTCCGGGACACGGGGACCTTCGGAGTTCTTC. The chain uses TRBV11-2 and TRBJ2-1, with D possibly being TRBD1 (6 bases). The CDR3 runs 15 residues. The V gene's germline CDR1 is SGHAT and CDR2 FQNNGV. Deletions cut 4 bases from V and 14 bases from J, with 24 bases between. Complete variable domain (other parts from reference TRBV11-2 and TRBJ2-1): EAGVAQSPRYKIIEKRQSVAFWCNPISGHATLYWYQQILGQGPKLLIQFQNNGVVDDSQLPKDRFSAERLKGVDSTLKIQPAKLEDSAVYLCASSSSGTRGPSEFFGPGTRLTVL.

This sequence joins TRBV5-1 and TRBJ2-7; tentatively, D is TRBD1 or TRBD2 (5 bases each). Trimming took off 1 base at V and 1 base at J, with 15 bases between the two ends. The CDR3 loop spans 16 amino acids. Germline CDR1 and CDR2: SGHRS and YFSETQ. The CDR3 DNA follows: TGCGCCAGCAGCTTGCCCCGGGACGACATTTCCTACGAGCAGTACTTC. It is translated as CASSLPRDDISYEQYF.

This clonotype was seen ten or more times. The chain couples TRBV20-1 to TRBJ2-7; 12 bases are shared with TRBD1. The CDR3 extends over 14 amino acids. Germline V lookup: CDR1 DFQATT, CDR2 SNEGSKA (reference sequence). V dropped 7 bases and J dropped 5; count of bases not matched to a gene: 9. The CDR3 loop is CSGSPGQGAHEQYF. CDR3 sequence (DNA): TGCAGTGGCAGTCCGGGACAGGGGGCCCACGAGCAGTACTTC.

The rearrangement joins TRBV20-1 to TRBJ2-3; 10 nucleotides match TRBD2. Per germline, CDR1 DFQATT and CDR2 SNEGSKA (reference sequence). The J segment lost 3 bases and the V segment lost 6 bases, leaving 15 bases of the junction unmatched. This CDR3 spans 17 amino acids. This chain's CDR3 is CSAVLAGGIPLTDTQYF. The CDR3, as DNA: TGCAGTGCGGTATTAGCGGGGGGCATCCCTCTGACAGATACGCAGTATTTT.

The DNA for the CDR3 is TGTGCCAGCAGCCAAGATTGGGGGGGGAGCTCCTACGAGCAGTACTTC. Its protein is CASSQDWGGSSYEQYF. The rearrangement joins TRBV4-2 to TRBJ2-7; 7 bases align to TRBD2. Germline lookup yields CDR1 LGHNA and CDR2 YNFKEQ. The CDR3 has 16 amino acids. The trim removed 0 bases at V and 0 bases at J, leaving 5 bases unmatched.

This clonotype has a handful of counts. The chain combines TRBV7-2 with TRBJ2-1; tentatively, D is TRBD2 (7 bases). The CDR3 is 16 residues long. Germline CDR1 SGHTA, CDR2 FQGNSA. V was clipped by 1 base and J by 1 base, with 11 bases between them. This CDR3 is CASSLGGGPSYNEQFF. The CDR3 DNA reads as TGTGCCAGCAGCTTAGGGGGGGGGCCTTCCTACAATGAGCAGTTCTTC.

V usage is TRBV6-2 or TRBV6-3 and J usage is TRBJ2-7; a weak D match, TRBD2 (6 bases). Germline values: CDR1 MNHEY, CDR2 SVGEGT. The CDR3 has 17 amino acids. This CDR3 reads CVNSPTSSPEEGDEQYF. The DNA for the CDR3 is TGTGTCAACTCCCCTACCAGCTCCCCCGAGGAGGGAGACGAGCAGTACTTC.

The rearrangement uses TRBV6-5 and TRBJ2-7, with D tentatively TRBD2 (6 bases). The ends were cut back, 4 bases at V and 3 bases at J, with 16 bases in the middle. The germline gives CDR1 MNHEY, CDR2 SVGAGI. This CDR3 contains 15 residues. The CDR3 protein is CASSSSGTGIYEQYF. CDR3 DNA sequence: TGTGCCAGCAGTTCCTCCGGGACTGGGATCTACGAGCAGTACTTC.

This clonotype showed up just a few times. The rearrangement uses TRBV4-2 and TRBJ2-3; 8 bases are a match to TRBD1. Unmatched junction bases numbered 8, after V lost 5 bases and J lost 4 bases. Germline V CDR1 and CDR2: LGHNA, YNFKEQ. This CDR3 is built from 15 residues. This CDR3 reads CASSSRQGMADTQYF. CDR3 bases: TGTGCCAGCAGCTCTCGACAGGGGATGGCAGATACGCAGTATTTT.

The chain couples TRBV4-3 to TRBJ1-2, with 7 bases aligning to TRBD1. Trimming cost V 0 bases and J 4 bases; bases outside gene matches: 11. Per the germline V gene, CDR1 is LGHNA and CDR2 is YSLEER. CDR3 length: 17 residues. The CDR3 spells CASSQDVGDSHIYGYTF. For the CDR3, the DNA is TGCGCCAGCAGCCAAGATGTAGGGGACAGCCACATCTATGGCTACACCTTC.